This entry features one T cell receptor (beta chain) sequence. V was pared by 7 bases and J by 1 base, with 10 bases between. The germline CDR1 and CDR2 sequences are WSHSY and SAAADI. The CDR3 is 14 residues long. This sample stems from a study of blood T cell repertoires in COVID-19. Overall study context: Whether acute or convalescent, the COVID-19 samples came from the United States, Italy and Spain.

Profiling relied on immunoSEQ multiplex PCR, and the TCRdb table lists in-frame clones only, not all of them. Here the sample spans some 180,000 clones, about three quarters being singletons. The TCR originated in a woman aged 45-59 years with active or convalescent COVID-19. The chain is built from TRBV10-2 and TRBJ2-2; a possible D gene is TRBD1 (6 bases). The specimen sequenced was peripheral blood. CDR3 sequence reads: CASKIQGNTGELFF. CDR3 DNA sequence: TGCGCCAGCAAAATACAGGGGAACACCGGGGAGCTGTTTTTT.